The 10 T cell receptor beta chains listed next were all sequenced from one sample in a study of blood T cell repertoires in COVID-19. Generated by immunoSEQ multiplex PCR, the TCRdb table keeps only in-frame clones and is missing some. The sample includes 350,000 to 550,000 clones, roughly 87% of them seen just once. Material: PBMCs or T cells enriched from blood (not recorded which). These receptor sequences come from a woman younger than 35 with acute COVID-19.

With respect to this clone: The sample has other DNA sequences that encode this CDR3 too. The chain recombines TRBV5-4 with TRBJ2-7; 11 bases agree with TRBD2. The CDR3 spans 14 residues. V lost 5 bases to trimming and J lost 3 bases; unmatched junction nucleotides: 4. Looked up from germline, CDR1 is SGHNT and CDR2 is YYREEE (reference sequence). CDR3 coding DNA: TGTGCCAGCAGTCCGGGACTAGCGGACTACGAGCAGTACTTC. This gives the protein CASSPGLADYEQYF.

Comments on this clone: Other DNA sequences in this specimen translate into the identical CDR3. This chain links TRBV9 with TRBJ2-1, with 7 nucleotides matching TRBD2. Trimming took 4 bases from V and 3 from J; bases not matched to a gene: 4. From germline, CDR1 is SGDLS and CDR2 YYNGEE. The CDR3 length is 14 residues. The CDR3 is CASSPGTNYNEQFF. In DNA form, the CDR3 reads TGTGCCAGCAGCCCAGGGACTAACTACAATGAGCAGTTCTTC. Looking up the rest from reference TRBV9 and TRBJ2-1 gives the full variable domain: DSGVTQTPKHLITATGQRVTLRCSPRSGDLSVYWYQQSLDQGLQFLIQYYNGEERAKGNILERFSAQQFPDLHSELNLSSLELGDSALYFCASSPGTNYNEQFFGPGTRLTVL.

The chain has TRBV5-4 and TRBJ2-7; TRBD2 matches 10 bases. The CDR3 is 16 amino acids. With V trimmed by 3 bases and J by 7 bases, 13 bases remained unmatched. In germline, CDR1 is SGHNT, CDR2 YYREEE (reference sequence). The DNA for the CDR3 is TGTGCCAGCAGCTGGGGACAGCGGGAGGGCTTGGATGAGCAGTACTTC. Protein product: CASSWGQREGLDEQYF.

The genes are TRBV6-6 and TRBJ2-3; 12 bases fit TRBD2. This CDR3 is 16 amino acids long. With V trimmed by 2 bases and J by 3 bases, 3 bases remained unmatched. The germline V gene encodes CDR1 MNHNY and CDR2 SVGAGI (reference sequence). The CDR3 nucleotides read TGTGCCAGCAGTTACGGACTAGCGGGAAATACAGATACGCAGTATTTT. It specifies CASSYGLAGNTDTQYF.

This clone was seen a single time. This chain joins TRBV7-9 and TRBJ2-7, with 8 bases identical to TRBD1. J gave up 6 bases and V 2 bases, and 9 bases lay outside the gene matches. The germline CDR1 and CDR2 sequences are SEHNR and FQNEAQ (reference sequence). The CDR3 length is 15 residues. The CDR3, as DNA: TGTGCCAGCAGCTTACTAGGGCAGGGGGCCGGCGAGCAGTACTTC. Translation: CASSLLGQGAGEQYF.

The chain's CDR3 is CASSLNGGREGYGYTF. The CDR3 DNA is TGTGCCAGCAGCTTAAACGGGGGGCGTGAGGGCTATGGCTACACCTTC. The chain has TRBV3-1 (or the pseudogene TRBV3-2) and TRBJ1-2; TRBD1 might be the D (6 bases). The CDR3 contains 16 residues. Per the germline V gene, CDR1 is LGHDT and CDR2 is YNNKEL (reference sequence). Between the trimmed V and J ends, which lost 5 bases and 4 bases, there was a span of 20 bases.

The gene calls are TRBV5-1 and TRBJ2-1; possible D gene TRBD1, 6 bases. V was trimmed by 0 bases and J by 7 bases, leaving 17 bases between them. The CDR3 is 16 amino acids. Germline V CDR1 and CDR2: SGHRS, YFSETQ. This chain's CDR3 is CASSLVGRGDLNEQFF. The DNA for the CDR3 is TGCGCCAGCAGCTTGGTAGGCAGGGGAGATTTGAATGAGCAGTTCTTC.

The V gene is TRBV15, the J gene TRBJ2-1; 10 positions match TRBD1. Trimming removed 4 bases from V and 3 bases from J; junction bases left unmatched: 3. The germline gives CDR1 LNHNV, CDR2 YYDKDF (reference sequence). This CDR3 has 15 residues. DNA for the CDR3: TGTGCCACCAGCACCCGGGACAGGGGCTACAATGAGCAGTTCTTC. Its translation: CATSTRDRGYNEQFF.

This sequence joins TRBV28 and TRBJ1-2; D not resolved. The CDR3 sequence is 12 residues long. Trimming took off 3 bases at V and 8 bases at J, with 10 bases between the two ends. The V gene's germline CDR1 is MDHEN and CDR2 SYDVKM. Here the CDR3 DNA reads TGTGCCAGCAGTTTTTCGTTCAGGGGCTACACCTTC. It codes for CASSFSFRGYTF.

The rearrangement joins TRBV5-8 to TRBJ1-1, with D possibly being TRBD1 (5 bases). Germline loops: CDR1 SGHTS, CDR2 YDEGEE. The CDR3 runs 17 residues. V gave up 4 bases and J gave up 7 bases, with 26 bases separating them. CDR3 residues: CASSMSGYRLTWDEAFF. CDR3 DNA: TGTGCCAGCAGCATGAGTGGGTACAGGTTAACTTGGGATGAAGCTTTCTTT.